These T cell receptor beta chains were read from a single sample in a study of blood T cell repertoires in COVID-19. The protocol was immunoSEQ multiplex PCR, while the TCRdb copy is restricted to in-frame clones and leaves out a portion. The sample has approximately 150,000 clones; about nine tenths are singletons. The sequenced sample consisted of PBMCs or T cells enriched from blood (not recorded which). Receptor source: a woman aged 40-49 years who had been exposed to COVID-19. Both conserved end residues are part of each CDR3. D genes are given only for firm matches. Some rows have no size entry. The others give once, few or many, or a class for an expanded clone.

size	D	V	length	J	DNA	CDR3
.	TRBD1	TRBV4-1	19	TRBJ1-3	TGCGCCAGCAGCCAAGACGGGTCGGGACAGAGCAGCTCTGGAAACACCATATATTTT	CASSQDGSGQSSSGNTIYF
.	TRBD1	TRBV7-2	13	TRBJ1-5	TGTGCCAGCAGCACACAGGGGGGCCAGCCCCAGCATTTT	CASSTQGGQPQHF
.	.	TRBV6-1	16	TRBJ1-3	TGTGCCAGCAGTGGGCGGGCGGGGTACTCTGGAAACACCATATATTTT	CASSGRAGYSGNTIYF
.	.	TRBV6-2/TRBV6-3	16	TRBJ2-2	TGTGCCAGCAGTTACTCCTTCGGTGGTGGCACCGGGGAGCTGTTTTTT	CASSYSFGGGTGELFF
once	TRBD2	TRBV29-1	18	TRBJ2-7	TGCAGCGTAGGGCGCCGGTTGAGGGGCCGGACTAGCAAGTACGAGCAGTACTTC	CSVGRRLRGRTSKYEQYF
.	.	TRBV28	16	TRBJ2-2	TGTGCCAGCAGTTTACAGGCTCCCTCGAACACCGGGGAGCTGTTTTTT	CASSLQAPSNTGELFF
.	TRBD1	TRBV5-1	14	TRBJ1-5	TGCGCCAGCAGCCCACAGGGGCCAAATCAGCCCCAGCATTTT	CASSPQGPNQPQHF
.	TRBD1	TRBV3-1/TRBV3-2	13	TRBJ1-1	TGTGCCAGCAGCGACAGGGGCGACACTGAAGCTTTCTTT	CASSDRGDTEAFF
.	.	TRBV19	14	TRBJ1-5	TGTGCCAGTAGTGTCAGGGGCACCAATCAGCCCCAGCATTTT	CASSVRGTNQPQHF
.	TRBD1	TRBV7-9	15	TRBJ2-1	TGTGCCAGCAGCTTAATGGGACAGGAAAACAATGAGCAGTTCTTC	CASSLMGQENNEQFF
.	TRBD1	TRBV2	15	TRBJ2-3	TGTGCCAGCAGTGGGACCGGGACAGGGACAGATACGCAGTATTTT	CASSGTGTGTDTQYF
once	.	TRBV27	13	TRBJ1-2	TGTGCCAGCAGTAACAGAGCTAACTATGGCTACACCTTC	CASSNRANYGYTF
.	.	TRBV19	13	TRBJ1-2	TGTGCCAGTAGTGGAGGGAGGGCCTATGGCTACACCTTC	CASSGGRAYGYTF
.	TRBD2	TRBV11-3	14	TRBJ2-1	TGTGCCAGCAGCTCACTGGGCGGGAGTGGAGAGCAGTTCTTC	CASSSLGGSGEQFF
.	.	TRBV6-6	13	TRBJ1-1	TGTGCCAGCAGTTTAGGACAGAACACTGAAGCTTTCTTT	CASSLGQNTEAFF
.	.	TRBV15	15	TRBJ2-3	TGTGCCACCAGCAGAGCCGGGAGTCTGACAGATACGCAGTATTTT	CATSRAGSLTDTQYF
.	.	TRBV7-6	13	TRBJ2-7	TGTGCCAGCAGCTCCGGACAGAGCTACGAGCAGTACTTC	CASSSGQSYEQYF
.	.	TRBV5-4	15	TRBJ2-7	TGTGCCAGCAGCTCAGACCTAGCCACGAGGTACGAGCAGTACTTC	CASSSDLATRYEQYF
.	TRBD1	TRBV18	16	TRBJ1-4	TGTGCCAGCTCATCGCAAAGGACAGGGGAGAATGAAAAACTGTTTTTT	CASSSQRTGENEKLFF
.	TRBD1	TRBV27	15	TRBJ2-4	TGTGCCAGCAGTTGGGGACAGGCGGGTTTAGGCATTCAGTACTTC	CASSWGQAGLGIQYF
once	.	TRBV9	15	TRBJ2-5	TGTGCCAGCAGCGTAGGCCTGGGGCCCCCCGAGACCCAGTACTTC	CASSVGLGPPETQYF
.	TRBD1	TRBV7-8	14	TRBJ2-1	TGTGCCAGCAGCCCTAGGAGGACAGGGGATGAGCAGTTCTTC	CASSPRRTGDEQFF